The T cell receptor beta chain described here comes from a study of blood T cell repertoires in COVID-19. This CDR3 is 18 amino acids long. The V gene end was trimmed by 0 bases and the J gene end by 0 bases; junction bases not matched to a gene: 6. Germline V gene sequence: CDR1 LGHNT, CDR2 FRNRAP. The assay was immunoSEQ multiplex PCR, and TCRdb's table has in-frame clones only and misses some. The repertoire has approximately 110,000 clones, around 82% of them found once; the top ten carry under 7%. The gene calls are TRBV12-5 and TRBJ1-4; 8 positions agree with TRBD1. This receptor was taken from a woman in her forties or fifties with acute or convalescent COVID-19. Sequencing input: peripheral blood. CDR3 coding DNA: TGTGCTAGTGGTTTGGTATTAGGACAGGGTGCAACTAATGAAAAACTGTTTTTT. It yields the protein CASGLVLGQGATNEKLFF.